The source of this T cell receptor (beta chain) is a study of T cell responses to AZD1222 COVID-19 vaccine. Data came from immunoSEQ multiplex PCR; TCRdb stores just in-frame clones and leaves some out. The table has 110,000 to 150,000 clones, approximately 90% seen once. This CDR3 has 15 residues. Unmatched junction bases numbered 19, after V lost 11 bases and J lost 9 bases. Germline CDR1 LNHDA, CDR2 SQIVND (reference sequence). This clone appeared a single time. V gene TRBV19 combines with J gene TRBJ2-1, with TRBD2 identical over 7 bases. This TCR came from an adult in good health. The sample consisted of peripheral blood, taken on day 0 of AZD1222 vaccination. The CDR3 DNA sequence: TGTGCCTCTCGTAGGGAGGGAGCAATATTAGGTGAGCAGTTCTTC. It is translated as CASRREGAILGEQFF.